The 9 T cell receptor beta chains below were found in one sample sequenced in a study of blood T cell repertoires in COVID-19. TCRdb's copy holds only in-frame clones and misses some; the assay was immunoSEQ multiplex PCR. Of a few hundred thousand clones listed, approximately 87% are singletons. The source material was PBMCs or T cells enriched from blood (not recorded which). The receptors originated from a man aged 35-49 years in a cohort exposed to, infected with or recovered from COVID-19 (not recorded which).

The rearrangement links TRBV10-3 to TRBJ1-1; TRBD1 matches at 7 bases. The CDR3 totals 15 residues. CDR1 ENHRY and CDR2 SYGVKD come from the germline V gene. V shed 2 bases, J shed 0 bases, and the junction held 3 bases outside the gene matches. CDR3 nucleotides: TGTGCCATCAGTGAGGTTACAGGGGTGAACACTGAAGCTTTCTTT. It encodes CAISEVTGVNTEAFF.

CDR3 DNA: TGTGCCAGCAGTGTTGTAGCGGGCACAGATACGCAGTATTTT. Translated, it gives CASSVVAGTDTQYF. This rearrangement joins TRBV6-4 to TRBJ2-3; TRBD2 is a possible D gene (6 bases). The CDR3 is 14 amino acids. Trimming took off 4 bases at V and 1 base at J, with 9 bases between the two ends. Germline CDR1 is MRHNA and CDR2 is SNTAGT.

In the case of this clone: Mismatch with germline at one junction end may stem from a read error. The chain employs TRBV28 and TRBJ1-6; D is undetermined. The germline CDR1 and CDR2 sequences are MDHEN and SYDVKM. The CDR3 is made up of 17 amino acids. The CDR3 DNA is TGTGTCAGCAGTTTACTTTCCGGGGTCGGAAGTAATTCACCCCTCCACTTT. Protein: CVSSLLSGVGSNSPLHF.

This CDR3 reads CASSQLTSGQETQYF. The CDR3 bases are TGCGCCAGCAGCCAGCTAACTAGCGGGCAAGAGACCCAGTACTTC. The chain joins TRBV4-1 to TRBJ2-5; 9 bases are a match to TRBD2. CDR3 length: 15 amino acids. V lost 3 bases to trimming and J lost 2 bases; unmatched junction nucleotides: 4. Looked up from germline, CDR1 is MGHRA and CDR2 is YSYEKL.

The gene calls are TRBV23-1 and TRBJ2-1, with TRBD2 identical over 8 bases. TRBV23-1 is recorded as an ORF, its role being uncertain. The CDR3 is 16 residues long. The V segment lost 0 bases and the J segment 4 bases; nucleotides outside the gene matches: 5. The CDR3 nucleotides are TGCGCCAGCAGTCAATCTGTGGCGGGAGGATACAATGAGCAGTTCTTC. Residues: CASSQSVAGGYNEQFF.

The chain is built from TRBV7-2 and TRBJ2-1; tentative D call: TRBD2 (5 bases). Germline CDR1 and CDR2: SGHTA and FQGNSA. The CDR3 is made up of 19 amino acids. V lost 3 bases to trimming and J lost 8 bases, with 29 bases between them. CDR3 region: CASSLVAAVLRDLPDEQFF. In DNA form, the CDR3 reads TGTGCCAGCAGCTTGGTCGCAGCGGTGTTGAGGGATTTGCCGGATGAGCAGTTCTTC.

This rearrangement joins TRBV18 to TRBJ1-4, with 10 bases lining up with TRBD1. With 6 bases clipped from V and 0 bases from J, the junction kept 7 bases outside the gene matches. CDR1 is KGHSH and CDR2 is LQKENI in the germline V gene. This CDR3 comprises 17 residues. The CDR3 DNA reads TGTGCCAGCTCCCCCCGGGACAGGGGAACAACTAATGAAAAACTGTTTTTT. Protein sequence: CASSPRDRGTTNEKLFF. Combining the CDR3 with reference TRBV18 and TRBJ1-4 gives the whole variable domain NAGVMQNPRHLVRRRGQEARLRCSPMKGHSHVYWYRQLPEEGLKFMVYLQKENIIDESGMPKERFSAEFPKEGPSILRIQQVVRGDSAAYFCASSPRDRGTTNEKLFFGSGTQLSVL.

On this clone: Other DNA sequences in the same sample also yield this CDR3. This rearrangement joins TRBV19 to TRBJ1-5; D is unclear. V was trimmed by 2 bases and J by 2 bases, leaving 7 bases between them. The germline V gene encodes CDR1 LNHDA and CDR2 SQIVND (reference sequence). The CDR3 has 14 amino acids. The CDR3, as DNA: TGTGCCAGTAGTATAAGGCAGGGCAATCAGCCCCAGCATTTT. Amino acid sequence: CASSIRQGNQPQHF.

The chain links TRBV29-1 to TRBJ1-1; 9 positions agree with TRBD1. The germline gives CDR1 SQVTM, CDR2 ANQGSEA. Trimming cost V 5 bases and J 9 bases; bases outside gene matches: 4. The CDR3 has 11 residues. DNA of the CDR3: TGCAGCGTTTGGACAGGGGTTAAAGCTTTCTTT. Its protein product is CSVWTGVKAFF. Full variable domain (rest looked up from reference TRBV29-1 and TRBJ1-1): SAVISQKPSRDICQRGTSLTIQCQVDSQVTMMFWYRQQPGQSLTLIATANQGSEATYESGFVIDKFPISRPNLTFSTLTVSNMSPEDSSIYLCSVWTGVKAFFGQGTRLTVV.